This T cell receptor (beta chain) was identified during a study of blood T cell repertoires in COVID-19. Study in general: Sources were T cells, B-cell-depleted T cells, or PBMCs; the material itself was cDNA or gDNA.

The CDR3 contains 14 residues. V lost 0 bases to trimming and J lost 7 bases; unmatched junction nucleotides: 0. Germline V lookup: CDR1 SGDLS, CDR2 YYNGEE. Residents of approximately 25 US areas, aged about 18 to 89 years, made up the participants. Measured with immunoSEQ multiplex PCR; TCRdb has only the in-frame clones, and not every one. The repertoire holds a few hundred thousand clones, with approximately 90% as singletons. This rearrangement joins TRBV9 to TRBJ1-6; 8 positions match TRBD1. Material for sequencing was PBMCs or T cells enriched from blood (not recorded which). This sequence was found in a young man who had recovered from COVID-19. CDR3 in amino acids: CASSVGDRNSPLHF. DNA of the CDR3: TGTGCCAGCAGCGTAGGGGACAGGAATTCACCCCTCCACTTT.